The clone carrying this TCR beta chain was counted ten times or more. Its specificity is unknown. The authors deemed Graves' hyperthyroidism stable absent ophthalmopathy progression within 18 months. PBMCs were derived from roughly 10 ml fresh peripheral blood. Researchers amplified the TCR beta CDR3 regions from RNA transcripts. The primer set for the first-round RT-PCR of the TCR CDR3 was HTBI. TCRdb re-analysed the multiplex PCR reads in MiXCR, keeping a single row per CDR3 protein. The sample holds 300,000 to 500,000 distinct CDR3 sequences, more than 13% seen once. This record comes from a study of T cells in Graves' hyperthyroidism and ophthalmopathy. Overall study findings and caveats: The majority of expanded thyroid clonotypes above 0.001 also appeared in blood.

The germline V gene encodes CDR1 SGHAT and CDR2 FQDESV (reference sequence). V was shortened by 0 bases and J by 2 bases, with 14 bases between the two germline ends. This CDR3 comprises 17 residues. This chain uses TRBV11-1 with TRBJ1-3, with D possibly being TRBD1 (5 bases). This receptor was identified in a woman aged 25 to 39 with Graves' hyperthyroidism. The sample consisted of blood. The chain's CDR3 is CASSLASGRITGNTIYF. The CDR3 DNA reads TGTGCCAGCAGCTTAGCCTCGGGACGGATTACTGGAAACACCATATATTTT.